This T cell receptor (beta chain) was captured by sequencing in a study of preoperative IRX-2 immunotherapy in early breast cancer. Documented treatment: preoperative locoregional IRX-2 cytokine immunotherapy. This phase Ib study tested locoregional IRX-2 cytokine immunotherapy given before surgery. The protocol was immunoSEQ multiplex PCR, while the TCRdb copy is restricted to in-frame clones and leaves out a portion. The sample yields 30,000 or so clones, 90% seen once. Trimming removed 0 bases at V and 4 bases at J, with 4 bases between. The CDR3 spans 12 residues. CDR1 is SGHRS and CDR2 is YFSETQ in the germline V gene.

This chain connects TRBV5-1 to TRBJ2-5; D remains unclear. The sequence derives from a human donor with breast cancer. The sample was gathered from a patient treated with IRX-2 immunotherapy. The CDR3 coding sequence is TGCGCCAGCAGCTTGGTCGGAGAGACCCAGTACTTC. It encodes CASSLVGETQYF. Combining the CDR3 with reference TRBV5-1 and TRBJ2-5 gives the whole variable domain KAGVTQTPRYLIKTRGQQVTLSCSPISGHRSVSWYQQTPGQGLQFLFEYFSETQRNKGNFPGRFSGRQFSNSRSEMNVSTLELGDSALYLCASSLVGETQYFGPGTRLLVL.